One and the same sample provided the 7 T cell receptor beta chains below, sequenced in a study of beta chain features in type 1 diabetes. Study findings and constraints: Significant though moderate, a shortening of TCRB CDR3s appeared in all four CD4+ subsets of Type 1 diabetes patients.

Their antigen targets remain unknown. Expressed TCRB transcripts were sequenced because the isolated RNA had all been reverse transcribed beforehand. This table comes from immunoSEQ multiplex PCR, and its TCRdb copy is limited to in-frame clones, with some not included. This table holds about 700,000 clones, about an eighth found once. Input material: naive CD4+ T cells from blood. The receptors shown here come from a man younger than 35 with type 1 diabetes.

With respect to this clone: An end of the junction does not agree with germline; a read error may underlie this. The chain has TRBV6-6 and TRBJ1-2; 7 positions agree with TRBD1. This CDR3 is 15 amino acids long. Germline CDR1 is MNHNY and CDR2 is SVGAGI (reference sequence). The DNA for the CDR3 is TGTGCCAGCAATTACCGACAGGCTCAGGGGGTAGGCTACACCTTC. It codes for CASNYRQAQGVGYTF.

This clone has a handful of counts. CDR3 bases: TGTGCCAGCAGCCAATTAGGGTGGGAGACCCAGTACTTC. Translated, it gives CASSQLGWETQYF. The V call is TRBV4-2, the J call TRBJ2-5; D gene uncertain. The V end was cut by 2 bases, the J end by 5 bases, with 9 bases between. Germline loops: CDR1 LGHNA, CDR2 YNFKEQ. The CDR3 has 13 residues.

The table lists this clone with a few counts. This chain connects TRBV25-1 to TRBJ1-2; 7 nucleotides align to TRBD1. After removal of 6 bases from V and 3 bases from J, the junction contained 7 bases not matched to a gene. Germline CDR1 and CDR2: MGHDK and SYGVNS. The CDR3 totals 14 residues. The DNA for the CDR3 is TGTGCCAGCAGGCCCACAGGGGCCCACTATGGCTACACCTTC. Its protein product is CASRPTGAHYGYTF.

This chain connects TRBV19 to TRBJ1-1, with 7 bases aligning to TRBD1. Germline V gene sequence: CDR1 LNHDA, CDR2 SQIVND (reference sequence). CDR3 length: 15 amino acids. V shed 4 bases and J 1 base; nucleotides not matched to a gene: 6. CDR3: CASSRNRGWNTEAFF. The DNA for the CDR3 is TGTGCCAGTAGTAGGAACAGGGGTTGGAACACTGAAGCTTTCTTT.

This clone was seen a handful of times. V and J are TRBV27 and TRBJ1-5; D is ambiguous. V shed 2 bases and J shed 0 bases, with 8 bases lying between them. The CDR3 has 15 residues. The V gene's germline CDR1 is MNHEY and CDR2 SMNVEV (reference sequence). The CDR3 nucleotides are TGTGCCAGCAGTTTAAGACCGACTAGCAATCAGCCCCAGCATTTT. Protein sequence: CASSLRPTSNQPQHF.

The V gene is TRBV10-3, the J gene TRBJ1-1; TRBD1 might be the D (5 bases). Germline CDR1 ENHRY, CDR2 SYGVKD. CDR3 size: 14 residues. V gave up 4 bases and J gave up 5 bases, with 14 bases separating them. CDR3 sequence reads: CAISGTGRGTEAFF. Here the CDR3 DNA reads TGTGCCATCAGTGGTACAGGAAGGGGAACTGAAGCTTTCTTT.

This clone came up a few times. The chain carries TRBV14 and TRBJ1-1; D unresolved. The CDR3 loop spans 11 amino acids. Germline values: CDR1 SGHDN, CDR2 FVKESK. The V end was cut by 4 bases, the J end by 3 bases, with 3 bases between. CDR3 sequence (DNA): TGTGCCAGCAGCCCGTACACTGAAGCTTTCTTT. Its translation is CASSPYTEAFF.